This T cell receptor beta chain derives from a study of Ad26.COV2.S vaccination and SARS-CoV-2 variants. Study information: Ad26.COV2.S was injected intramuscularly once or twice, 56 days apart. Study-level results: Possible underestimation of total T cell responses by the TCR breadth and depth analyses was noted. Marked by substantial breadth, spike-specific CD8+ and CD4+ T cell responses were reportedly seen after vaccination.

Germline loops: CDR1 SNHLY, CDR2 FYNNEI. V lost 5 bases to trimming and J lost 4 bases; unmatched junction nucleotides: 10. CDR3 size: 15 residues. There are a few counts of this clone. Its antigen is not identified. Using immunoSEQ multiplex PCR, the repertoire was profiled, and TCRdb retains in-frame clones only, with some absent. The sample contains about 350,000 clones, approximately 86% of which appear only once. The treatment was: around 19 received Ad26.COV2.S at low or high dose, single or two shots; a few received placebo; per-sample allocation not given. Sampling happened 63 days after the first vaccine or placebo injection. This adult donor, from Boston, was 18-55 years old.

The chain combines TRBV2 with TRBJ1-2; 7 bases agree with TRBD1. The sample was peripheral blood, taken in a trial of Ad26.COV2.S vaccine versus placebo. This clonotype was sampled from a person between 18 and 65 years old who received the Ad26.COV2.S COVID-19 vaccine or a placebo. The CDR3 sequence is CASSPGLGQSYGYTF. The CDR3 DNA reads as TGTGCCAGCAGTCCTGGATTGGGACAGTCCTATGGCTACACCTTC.